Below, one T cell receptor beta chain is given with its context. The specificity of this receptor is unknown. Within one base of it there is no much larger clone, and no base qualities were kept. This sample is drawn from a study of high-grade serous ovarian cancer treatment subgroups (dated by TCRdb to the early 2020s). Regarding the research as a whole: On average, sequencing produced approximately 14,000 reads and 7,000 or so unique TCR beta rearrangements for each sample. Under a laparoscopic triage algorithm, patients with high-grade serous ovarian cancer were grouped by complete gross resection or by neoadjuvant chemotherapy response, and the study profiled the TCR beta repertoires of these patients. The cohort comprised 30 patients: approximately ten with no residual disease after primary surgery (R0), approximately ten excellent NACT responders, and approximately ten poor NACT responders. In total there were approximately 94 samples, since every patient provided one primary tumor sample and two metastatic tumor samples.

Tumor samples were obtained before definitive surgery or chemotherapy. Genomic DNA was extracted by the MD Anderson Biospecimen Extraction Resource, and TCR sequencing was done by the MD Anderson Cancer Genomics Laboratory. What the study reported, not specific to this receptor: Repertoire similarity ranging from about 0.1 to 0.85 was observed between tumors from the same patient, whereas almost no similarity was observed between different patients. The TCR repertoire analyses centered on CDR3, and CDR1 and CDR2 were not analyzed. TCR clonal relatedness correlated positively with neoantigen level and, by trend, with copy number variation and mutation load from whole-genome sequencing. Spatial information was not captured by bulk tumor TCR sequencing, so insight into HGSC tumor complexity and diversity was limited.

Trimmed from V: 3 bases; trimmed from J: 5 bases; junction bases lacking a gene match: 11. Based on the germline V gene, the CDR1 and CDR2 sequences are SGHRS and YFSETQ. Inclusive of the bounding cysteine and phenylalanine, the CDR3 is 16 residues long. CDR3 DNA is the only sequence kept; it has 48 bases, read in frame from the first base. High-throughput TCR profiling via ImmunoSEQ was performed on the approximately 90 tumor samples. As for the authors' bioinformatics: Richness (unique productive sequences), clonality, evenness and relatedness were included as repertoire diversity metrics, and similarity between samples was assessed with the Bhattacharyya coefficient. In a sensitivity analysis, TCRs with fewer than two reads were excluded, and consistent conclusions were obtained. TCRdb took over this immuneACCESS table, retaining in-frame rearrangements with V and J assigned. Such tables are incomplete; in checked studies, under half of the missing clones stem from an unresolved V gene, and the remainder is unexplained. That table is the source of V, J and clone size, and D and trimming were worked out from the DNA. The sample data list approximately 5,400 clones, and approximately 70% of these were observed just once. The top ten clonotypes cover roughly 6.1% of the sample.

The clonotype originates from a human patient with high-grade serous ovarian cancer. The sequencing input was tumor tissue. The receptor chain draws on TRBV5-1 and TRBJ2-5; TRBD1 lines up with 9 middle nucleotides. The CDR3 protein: CASSSEGQGKWETQYF. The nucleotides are TGCGCCAGCAGCTCTGAGGGACAGGGAAAGTGGGAGACCCAGTACTTC.